This T cell receptor (beta chain) came from a study of blood T cell repertoires in COVID-19. Per the original data handling: Amplifying reference gene primers gave estimates of nucleated cell counts. Sequenced by immunoSEQ multiplex PCR; TCRdb stores in-frame clones only, minus some. The DNA was the basis for D and trimming; V, J and clone size are from that table. Of 200,000 to 300,000 clones in the sample, roughly 80% were seen once. The CDR3 contains 14 residues. V lost 2 bases and J lost 4; bases outside the gene matches: 1. The germline gives CDR1 LGHDT, CDR2 YNNKEL (reference sequence). The clonotype comes from a woman younger than 30 with acute or convalescent COVID-19. The material sequenced was peripheral blood. V is TRBV3-1 (or the pseudogene TRBV3-2) and J is TRBJ1-1, with 10 bases aligning to TRBD1. The CDR3 region is CASSQRTGGTEAFF. The CDR3 region has the DNA TGTGCCAGCAGCCAAAGGACAGGGGGCACTGAAGCTTTCTTT.